This T cell receptor (beta chain) was sequenced for a study of cytomegalovirus exposure and HLA in healthy donors. Looking at the study overall: It was reported in a later analysis that the 90 to 150 validation repertoires used the same platform as the approximately 670 first-cohort repertoires.

TCRdb keeps only in-frame clones here, not all; method: immunoSEQ multiplex PCR. The data hold tens of thousands of clones, with approximately 91% observed a single time. Germline V gene sequence: CDR1 MNHEY, CDR2 SMNVEV (reference sequence). Deletions cut 2 bases from V and 0 bases from J, with 8 bases between. The CDR3 runs 15 residues. The receptor comes from a man aged 25 to 40 in good health and CMV-seronegative. Sequencing used PBMCs. The gene calls are TRBV27 and TRBJ2-1; D gene ambiguous. The CDR3 DNA follows: TGTGCCAGCAGTTTAGAGAAGAGCTCCTACAATGAGCAGTTCTTC. Residues: CASSLEKSSYNEQFF.